A selection of T cell receptor beta chains follows, all from one sample in a study of T cell responses to AZD1222 COVID-19 vaccine. Sequenced by immunoSEQ multiplex PCR; TCRdb stores in-frame clones only, minus some. The profile shows about 120,000 clones, 80% to 90% of them singletons. The sequencing here drew on peripheral blood, taken on day 0 of AZD1222 vaccination. Receptors were obtained from an adult in good health. Both conserved end residues are trimmed from each CDR3.

v_call,j_call,cdr3_aa
TRBV30,TRBJ1-2,AWSANYGYT
TRBV28,TRBJ1-5,ASSLSGESQPQH
TRBV7-9,TRBJ1-1,ASSSNDLEAF
TRBV2,TRBJ2-7,ASSKTGAYEQY
TRBV5-3,TRBJ1-2,ARSGPPQGVNYGYT
TRBV11-2,TRBJ2-7,ASSVLRDRGLEQY
TRBV4-1,TRBJ1-2,ASSQVVFSGLNYGYT
TRBV9,TRBJ2-2,ASSERTGSTGELF
TRBV12-3/TRBV12-4,TRBJ1-5,ASSLQGGQPQH
TRBV27,TRBJ2-1,ASSLGSYNEQF
TRBV5-1,TRBJ2-7,ASSLRTGTISYEQY
TRBV9,TRBJ1-2,ASSVVDSPSYGYT
TRBV7-3,TRBJ1-2,ASSLGGGGAGYT
TRBV30,TRBJ1-2,ALDYESLGGYT
TRBV7-2,TRBJ2-1,ASSSGTGLNEQF
TRBV7-9,TRBJ2-5,ASTGPGETQY
TRBV12-3/TRBV12-4,TRBJ2-5,ASRRDKRETQY
TRBV6-5,TRBJ2-7,ASSIKSSEQY
TRBV3-1/TRBV3-2,TRBJ2-1,ASSQGPSGRVEQF
TRBV5-6,TRBJ2-4,ASSLAAREVKNIQY
TRBV5-1,TRBJ1-1,ASSSMGGSNTEAF
TRBV5-1,TRBJ2-5,ASIGDTQETQY
TRBV19,TRBJ2-7,ASSVEYRGPYEQY
TRBV28,TRBJ2-7,ASSTPGTGKAYEQY
TRBV6-5,TRBJ1-2,ASSMKQGNLDGYT
TRBV5-4,TRBJ1-3,ASSLERGLSSGNTIY
TRBV28,TRBJ1-5,ASSWGINQPQH
TRBV3-1/TRBV3-2,TRBJ2-7,ASSQADYEQY
TRBV6-1,TRBJ1-5,ASSEAGGWQPQH
TRBV5-1,TRBJ1-2,ASSVTGGIGYT
TRBV6-1,TRBJ1-4,ATRETTNEKLF
TRBV4-1,TRBJ1-1,ASSLGGVNTEAF
TRBV2,TRBJ2-1,ASITELYNEQF
TRBV2,TRBJ1-5,ASSWSAVNQPQH
TRBV7-2,TRBJ1-1,ASSLEGNTEAF
TRBV2,TRBJ2-5,ASSRSSRETQY
TRBV7-9,TRBJ1-1,ASSVGGSGAEAF
TRBV19,TRBJ1-5,ASSIGPYSNQPQH
TRBV3-1/TRBV3-2,TRBJ1-2,ASSQKTGTGGRVYGYT
TRBV11-3,TRBJ2-7,ASSLGRGTGTYEQY
TRBV12-3/TRBV12-4,TRBJ1-2,ASSRDRGYGYT
TRBV9,TRBJ1-2,ASSLGQVTINYGYT
TRBV24-1,TRBJ2-2,ATSDSQGSGELF
TRBV7-9,TRBJ1-5,ASSFPGQNQPQH
TRBV11-3,TRBJ2-5,ASSPGGQETQY
TRBV5-1,TRBJ2-1,ASSLGRDLSYNEQF
TRBV7-6,TRBJ1-1,ASSLGAGRNTEAF
TRBV10-3,TRBJ1-4,ATAGQSNEKLF
TRBV2,TRBJ2-7,ASRVSSGRYEQY
TRBV6-5,TRBJ1-1,ASSSSRNTEAF
TRBV7-9,TRBJ1-2,ASSLGQAGYGYT
TRBV9,TRBJ2-3,ASSVGGIDTDTQY
TRBV5-1,TRBJ1-6,ASSLDQVTYNSPLH
TRBV6-5,TRBJ2-1,ASSPTGTGIYEQF
TRBV7-7,TRBJ2-1,ASSLELAGGPVGYNEQF
TRBV7-9,TRBJ1-4,ASSSFTETNEKLF